This TCR beta chain was sequenced in a study of blood T cell repertoires in COVID-19. Study at large: There were acute and convalescent COVID-19 samples, and they came from the United States, Italy and Spain. The analysed material was cDNA or gDNA that came from T cells, B-cell-depleted T cells, or PBMCs.

In the original analysis: Reference gene primer amplification gave estimated nucleated cell counts. Sequencing used immunoSEQ multiplex PCR; TCRdb keeps in-frame clones, though not all of them. The V and J calls and clone size were taken over from that table, and D and trimming were inferred from the DNA. The table has 220,000 or so clones, approximately 84% seen once; the top ten hold 2.9%. Sequences were obtained from peripheral blood. This sequence was found in a man between 50 and 59 years old who had recovered from COVID-19.

Here the CDR3 reads CASSPTGWGPIEQYF. The CDR3 region has the DNA TGTGCCAGCAGCCCCACCGGCTGGGGCCCTATCGAGCAGTACTTC. J is TRBJ2-7 and V is TRBV13; tentatively, D is TRBD1 (5 bases). The CDR3 runs to 15 residues. Germline V lookup: CDR1 PRHDT, CDR2 FYEKMQ (reference sequence). Trimming stripped 5 bases from V and 6 bases from J, with 20 bases between.